The clone carrying this TCR beta chain was seen more than once but under ten times. The data originate from a study of patients and donors after allogeneic stem cell transplantation. TCRdb reprocessed the RT-PCR reads via MiXCR and lists one record per CDR3 protein. Here the sample spans tens of thousands of distinct CDR3 sequences, roughly 43% being singletons. This CDR3 comprises 11 residues. The V end was cut by 2 bases, the J end by 6 bases, with 4 bases between. The chain carries TRBV12-3 or TRBV12-4 and TRBJ1-1; no clear D. The sequence derives from a human donor who was either an allogeneic HSCT recipient or a stem cell or donor lymphocyte infusion donor (not recorded which). It is not recorded whose cells these are; they may come from a transplant donor. Specimen: blood, either unsorted or a sorted T cell fraction (not recorded which). The CDR3 nucleotides are TGTGCCAGCAGTTTATCATCTGAAGCTTTCTTT. Its protein is CASSLSSEAFF.